This TCR beta chain derives from a study of CD8+ T cells in alopecia areata. Across the study: Tofacitinib was taken orally by treated patients, and the dose was 5 to 10 mg twice daily.

Isolated RNA was reverse transcribed into cDNA used as the sequencing template. Only in-frame clones appear in the TCRdb table, and some are missing; sequencing was by immunoSEQ multiplex PCR. The sample shows roughly 97,000 clones, less than 50% of them seen only once. The sample was CD4+ T cells sorted from blood. The source of this sequence is a human donor with alopecia areata.

CDR3 sequence (DNA): TGCGCCAGCAGCTTGATTGTAGGGTCGGGCTACGAGCAGTACTTC. It encodes CASSLIVGSGYEQYF. The gene calls are TRBV5-1 and TRBJ2-7; D gene ambiguous. The V gene lost 1 base and the J gene lost 3 bases, with 14 bases spanning the gap. In germline, CDR1 is SGHRS, CDR2 YFSETQ. The CDR3 spans 15 residues.